The clone carrying this T cell receptor (beta chain) was counted between two and nine times. The data belong to a study of regulatory T cells in long-lasting Graves disease. Assembly of TCR beta libraries relied on iRepertoire HTBI primers together with Arm-PCR of CDR3 regions. TCRdb processed the multiplex PCR reads anew with MiXCR; each CDR3 protein has one entry. The repertoire holds roughly 500,000 distinct CDR3 sequences, with about 13% as singletons. The time point was: newly diagnosed GD, antithyroid drugs for less than 3 months. PBMCs were the source of the RNA used for TCR sequencing. V lost 5 bases, J lost 6 bases, and 19 bases lay in between. The V gene's germline CDR1 is SEHNR and CDR2 FQNEAQ (reference sequence). The CDR3 length is 15 residues. These data were likewise used in another study, on T cells in Graves' hyperthyroidism and ophthalmopathy.

The J gene is TRBJ1-1, the V gene TRBV7-9; possible D gene TRBD1, 5 bases. Here the sequenced sample was peripheral blood mononuclear cells (PBMCs), taken at new diagnosis, from a patient treated with antithyroid drugs. The clonotype was recovered from a man aged 25-45 years with Graves disease. CDR3 residues: CASSPPRAGMAEAFF. The CDR3 nucleotides read TGTGCCAGCAGCCCCCCAAGGGCAGGGATGGCTGAAGCTTTCTTT.